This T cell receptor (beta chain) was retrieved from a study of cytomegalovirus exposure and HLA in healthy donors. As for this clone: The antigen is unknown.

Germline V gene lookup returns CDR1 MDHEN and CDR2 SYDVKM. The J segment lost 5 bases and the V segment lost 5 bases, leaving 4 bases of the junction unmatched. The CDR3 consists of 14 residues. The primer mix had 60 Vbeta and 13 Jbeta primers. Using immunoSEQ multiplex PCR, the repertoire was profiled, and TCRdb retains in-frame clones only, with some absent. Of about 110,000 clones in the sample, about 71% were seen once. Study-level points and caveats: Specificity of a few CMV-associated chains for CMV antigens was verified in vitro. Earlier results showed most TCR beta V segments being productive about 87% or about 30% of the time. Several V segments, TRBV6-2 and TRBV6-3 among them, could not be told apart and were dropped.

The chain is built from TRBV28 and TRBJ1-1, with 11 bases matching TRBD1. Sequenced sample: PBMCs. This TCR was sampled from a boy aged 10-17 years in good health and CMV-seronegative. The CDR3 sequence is CASSGQGARTEAFF. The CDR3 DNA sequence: TGTGCCAGCAGTGGACAGGGGGCGCGGACTGAAGCTTTCTTT.